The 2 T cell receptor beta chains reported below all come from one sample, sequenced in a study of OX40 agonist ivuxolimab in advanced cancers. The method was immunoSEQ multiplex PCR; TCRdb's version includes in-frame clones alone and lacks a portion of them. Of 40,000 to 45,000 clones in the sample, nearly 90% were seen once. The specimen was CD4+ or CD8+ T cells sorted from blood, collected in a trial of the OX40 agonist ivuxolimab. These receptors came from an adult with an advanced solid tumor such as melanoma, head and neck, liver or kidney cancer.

In nucleotides, the CDR3 is TGCGGCGGCGTCAGGGGTAACTATGGCTACACCTTC. Translation: CGGVRGNYGYTF. V usage is TRBV29-1 and J usage is TRBJ1-2; D perhaps matches TRBD1 (6 bases). This CDR3 has 12 amino acids. Germline-derived CDR1 and CDR2 are SQVTM and ANQGSEA.

CDR3 in amino acids: CASSPMGETQYF. Written as DNA, the CDR3 is TGTGCCAGCAGTCCGATGGGGGAGACCCAGTACTTC. The chain carries TRBV7-8 and TRBJ2-5; the D is unclear. V was cut by 6 bases and J by 5 bases, with 10 bases left in between. Germline V CDR1 and CDR2: SGHVS, FQNEAQ. This CDR3 comprises 12 residues. Based on the CDR3 plus reference TRBV7-8 and TRBJ2-5, the full variable domain is GAGVSQSPRYKVAKRGQDVALRCDPISGHVSLFWYQQALGQGPEFLTYFQNEAQLDKSGLPSDRFFAERPEGSVSTLKIQRTQQEDSAVYLCASSPMGETQYFGPGTRLLVL.